This entry lists 3 T cell receptor beta chains sequenced from one sample in a study of T cells after yellow fever vaccination. TCRdb re-analysed the 5' RACE reads in MiXCR, keeping a single row per CDR3 protein. Of a few hundred thousand distinct CDR3 sequences listed, less than 20% are singletons. This specimen consisted of PBMCs, obtained around 5 days after the first yellow fever vaccination. Receptors originate from a man younger than 30 who received the YFV17D yellow fever vaccine.

The V call is TRBV20-1, the J call TRBJ1-4; D remains unclear. This CDR3 has 14 amino acids. CDR1 and CDR2 from the germline V gene are DFQATT and SNEGSKA (reference sequence). The V gene lost 7 bases and the J gene lost 7 bases, with 19 bases spanning the gap. In DNA, the CDR3 is TGCAGTGTCTCAATCGGACTTTCCCCTGAAAAACTGTTTTTT. Amino acids: CSVSIGLSPEKLFF.

The V gene is TRBV3-1, the J gene TRBJ1-2; D is ambiguous. Per the germline V gene, CDR1 is LGHDT and CDR2 is YNNKEL (reference sequence). The V end lost 4 bases, the J end lost 3 bases, and 9 bases lay between the germline ends. This CDR3 contains 13 residues. CDR3 sequence (DNA): TGTGCCAGCAGCCGAGGGCCGGACTATGGCTACACCTTC. Residues: CASSRGPDYGYTF.

The V call is TRBV29-1, the J call TRBJ1-1; D is possibly TRBD1 (5 bases). CDR1 and CDR2 (germline): SQVTM, ANQGSEA. The CDR3 loop spans 12 amino acids. Trimming removed 7 bases at V and 1 base at J, with 10 bases between. CDR3 loop: CSARAANTEAFF. CDR3 in DNA: TGCAGCGCCAGGGCGGCGAACACTGAAGCTTTCTTT. Combining the CDR3 with reference TRBV29-1 and TRBJ1-1 gives the whole variable domain SAVISQKPSRDICQRGTSLTIQCQVDSQVTMMFWYRQQPGQSLTLIATANQGSEATYESGFVIDKFPISRPNLTFSTLTVSNMSPEDSSIYLCSARAANTEAFFGQGTRLTVV.